Described below is a single T cell receptor (beta chain) sequence and its context. The entry originates in a study of memory CD8 T cells in hepatitis C reinfection. Study as a whole: Reinfection meant HCV RNA positivity after two negatives ≥60 days apart.

Clones were sequenced by immunoSEQ multiplex PCR, and TCRdb holds only the in-frame ones, with some missing. The sample lists about 43,000 clones, roughly 89% seen once, with 0.72% in the top ten. Documented time point: late/post reinfection, 12 to 24 weeks after detection. No in vitro expansion preceded TCR sequencing of the sorted cells. The Montreal HEPCO cohort supplied donors who inject drugs. Total naive CD8 T cells were sorted as viable CD3+ CD8+ CD45RO- cells from a couple of donors. The length of the CDR3 is 13 residues. CDR1 and CDR2 from the germline V gene are MNHEY and SMNVEV (reference sequence). V shed 2 bases and J shed 4 bases, with 8 bases lying between them.

Sequences were obtained from naive CD8+ T cells sorted from blood. The TCR was taken from a man younger than 35 with hepatitis C virus infection. The V gene is TRBV27, the J gene TRBJ1-1; D is unresolved. CDR3 nucleotide sequence: TGTGCCAGCAGTTTAGGAGTTAGCACTGAAGCTTTCTTT. Translated, it gives CASSLGVSTEAFF.